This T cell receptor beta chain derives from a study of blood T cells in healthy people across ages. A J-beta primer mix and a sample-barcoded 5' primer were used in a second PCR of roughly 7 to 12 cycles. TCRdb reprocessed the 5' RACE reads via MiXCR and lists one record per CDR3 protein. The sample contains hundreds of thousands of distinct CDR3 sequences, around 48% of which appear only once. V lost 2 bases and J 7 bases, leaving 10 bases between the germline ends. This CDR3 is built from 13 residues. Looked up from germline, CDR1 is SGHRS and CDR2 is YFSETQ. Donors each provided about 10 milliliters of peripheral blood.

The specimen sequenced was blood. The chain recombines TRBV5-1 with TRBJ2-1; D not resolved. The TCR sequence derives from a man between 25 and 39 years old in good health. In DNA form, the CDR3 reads TGCGCCAGCAGCTTCCCTGGTGCAAATGAGCAGTTCTTC. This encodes CASSFPGANEQFF.